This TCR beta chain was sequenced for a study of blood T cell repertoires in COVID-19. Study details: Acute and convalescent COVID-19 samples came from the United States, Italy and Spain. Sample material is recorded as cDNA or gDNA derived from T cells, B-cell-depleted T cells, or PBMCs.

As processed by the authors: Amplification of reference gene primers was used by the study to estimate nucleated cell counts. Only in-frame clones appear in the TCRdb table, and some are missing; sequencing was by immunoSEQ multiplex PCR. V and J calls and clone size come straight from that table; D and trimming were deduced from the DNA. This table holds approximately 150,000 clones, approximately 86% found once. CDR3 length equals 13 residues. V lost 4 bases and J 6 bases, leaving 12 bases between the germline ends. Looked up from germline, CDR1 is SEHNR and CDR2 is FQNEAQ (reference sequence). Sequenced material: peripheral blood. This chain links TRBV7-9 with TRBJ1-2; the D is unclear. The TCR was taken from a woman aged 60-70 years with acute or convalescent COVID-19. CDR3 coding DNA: TGTGCCAGCAGCTCCAATTACGGGGATGGCTACACCTTC. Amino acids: CASSSNYGDGYTF.